A selection of T cell receptor beta chains follows, all from one sample in a study of blood T cell repertoires in COVID-19. Assay used: immunoSEQ multiplex PCR; TCRdb lists only in-frame clones, some missing. The profile shows about 210,000 clones, approximately 90% of them singletons. The sample taken for sequencing was peripheral blood. The receptors were sampled from a man aged 55-75 years who had recovered from COVID-19. Each CDR3 is given with its conserved first and last residue. The D gene is left open where the match is weak. Clone size is shown for a subset of rows, as once, few, many or a class of expanded clone.

CDR3aa | CDR3nt | d_gene | j_gene | abundance | v_gene
CASSVGRDRVGPGNTIYF | TGTGCCAGCAGTGTTGGGAGGGACAGGGTGGGCCCTGGAAACACCATATATTTT | TRBD1 | TRBJ1-3 | - | TRBV6-1
CASSSPNSYEQYF | TGTGCCAGCAGCAGCCCCAACTCCTACGAGCAGTACTTC | - | TRBJ2-7 | once | TRBV7-2
CASSSTVGGFDGYTF | TGTGCCAGCAGCTCCACGGTAGGGGGTTTCGATGGCTACACCTTC | - | TRBJ1-2 | - | TRBV7-8
CATSRVDREYGYTF | TGTGCCACCAGCAGAGTCGACAGAGAATATGGCTACACCTTC | - | TRBJ1-2 | - | TRBV15
CASSQGIGSGEQYF | TGTGCCAGCAGCCAAGGTATAGGGTCGGGGGAGCAGTACTTC | - | TRBJ2-7 | - | TRBV3-1/TRBV3-2
CASSLDPTYNEQFF | TGTGCCAGCAGCTTAGATCCTACCTACAATGAGCAGTTCTTC | - | TRBJ2-1 | - | TRBV7-3
CASSPSRGSDTQYF | TGTGCCAGCAGCCCCTCGAGGGGGTCAGATACGCAGTATTTT | - | TRBJ2-3 | - | TRBV7-3
CATSAAGTGVEQFF | TGTGCCACCAGTGCCGCCGGGACAGGGGTTGAGCAGTTCTTC | TRBD1 | TRBJ2-1 | - | TRBV24-1
CASSQQDVRTEAFF | TGTGCCAGCAGCCAACAAGACGTGCGGACTGAAGCTTTCTTT | - | TRBJ1-1 | - | TRBV7-2
CASSIAYGANTEAFF | TGTGCCAGTAGTATAGCTTATGGGGCGAACACTGAAGCTTTCTTT | - | TRBJ1-1 | - | TRBV19
CASTPLGQGNTGELFF | TGTGCCAGTACCCCACTGGGACAGGGGAACACCGGGGAGCTGTTTTTT | TRBD1 | TRBJ2-2 | - | TRBV19
CASSPIPRTSLARQFF | TGCGCCAGCAGCCCAATCCCGAGGACTAGCCTCGCTAGGCAGTTCTTC | TRBD2 | TRBJ2-1 | many | TRBV4-1
CASSSDSVDTQYF | TGTGCCAGCTCCTCCGATAGTGTTGATACGCAGTATTTT | - | TRBJ2-3 | - | TRBV18
CASSLGLRAENIQYF | TGCGCCAGCAGCTTGGGGCTCAGGGCGGAAAACATTCAGTACTTC | - | TRBJ2-4 | - | TRBV5-1
CASSQGGQYNSPLHF | TGCGCCAGCAGCCAAGGCGGCCAGTATAATTCACCCCTCCACTTT | - | TRBJ1-6 | - | TRBV4-3
CASSLTSGSSYNEQFF | TGCGCCAGCAGCTTGACTAGCGGGAGCTCCTACAATGAGCAGTTCTTC | TRBD2 | TRBJ2-1 | - | TRBV5-1
CASGLRTGDTGELFF | TGTGCTAGTGGTTTACGGACAGGAGACACCGGGGAGCTGTTTTTT | TRBD1 | TRBJ2-2 | - | TRBV12-5
CASSFSSDRAPDYGYTF | TGTGCCAGCAGTTTCTCATCGGACAGGGCTCCGGACTATGGCTACACCTTC | TRBD1 | TRBJ1-2 | - | TRBV6-2/TRBV6-3
CAWNRESSPLHF | TGTGCCTGGAACAGGGAGAGTTCACCCCTCCACTTT | - | TRBJ1-6 | - | TRBV30
CASSFGRGNQPQHF | TGTGCCAGCAGTTTTGGCAGGGGCAATCAGCCCCAGCATTTT | - | TRBJ1-5 | once | TRBV28
CASRHNLANQETQYF | TGCGCCAGCAGGCACAATCTAGCGAATCAAGAGACCCAGTACTTC | - | TRBJ2-5 | - | TRBV5-1
CASTPVVAGSGDTQYF | TGTGCCAGCACCCCTGTGGTAGCGGGTAGTGGTGATACGCAGTATTTT | TRBD2 | TRBJ2-3 | - | TRBV7-9
CASSSAQLNQPQHF | TGTGCCAGCAGCTCGGCACAGTTAAATCAGCCCCAGCATTTT | - | TRBJ1-5 | - | TRBV7-9